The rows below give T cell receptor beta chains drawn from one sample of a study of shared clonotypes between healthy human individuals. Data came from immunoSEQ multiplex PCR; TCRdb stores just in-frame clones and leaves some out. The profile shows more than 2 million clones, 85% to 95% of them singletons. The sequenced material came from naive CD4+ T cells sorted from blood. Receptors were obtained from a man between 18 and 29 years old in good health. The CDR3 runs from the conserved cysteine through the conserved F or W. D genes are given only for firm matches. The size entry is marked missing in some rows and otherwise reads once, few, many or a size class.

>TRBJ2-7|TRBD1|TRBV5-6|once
CASSPGQREVYEQYF
TGTGCCAGCAGCCCGGGACAGAGGGAAGTTTACGAGCAGTACTTC
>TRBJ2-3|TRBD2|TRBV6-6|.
CASSQTSGRDTQYF
TGTGCCAGCAGTCAGACTAGCGGGAGAGATACGCAGTATTTT
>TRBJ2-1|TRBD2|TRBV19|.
CASKRIAGGLDEQFF
TGTGCCAGTAAGCGTATAGCGGGGGGGCTCGATGAGCAGTTCTTC
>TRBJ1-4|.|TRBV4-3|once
CASSPAAGAPFNEKLFF
TGCGCCAGCAGCCCGGCTGCAGGGGCCCCCTTTAATGAAAAACTGTTTTTT
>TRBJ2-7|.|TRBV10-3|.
CAISDGRSTYEQYF
TGTGCCATCAGTGATGGCAGGTCCACCTACGAGCAGTACTTC
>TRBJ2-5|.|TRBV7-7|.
CASSPGNQETQYF
TGTGCTAGCAGCCCAGGGAACCAAGAGACCCAGTACTTC
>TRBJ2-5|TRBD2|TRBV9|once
CASSVGVAGTQETQYF
TGTGCCAGCAGCGTAGGTGTAGCGGGGACCCAAGAGACCCAGTACTTC
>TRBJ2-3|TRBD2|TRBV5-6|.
CASSSLNGRATDTQYF
TGTGCCAGCAGCTCCCTTAACGGGAGGGCCACAGATACGCAGTATTTT
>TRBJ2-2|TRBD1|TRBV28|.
CASRLTGGTGELFF
TGTGCCAGCAGGTTGACAGGGGGGACCGGGGAGCTGTTTTTT
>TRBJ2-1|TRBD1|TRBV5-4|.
CASSLEGAQNNEQFF
TGTGCCAGCAGCTTGGAGGGGGCGCAGAACAATGAGCAGTTCTTC
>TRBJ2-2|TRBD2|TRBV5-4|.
CASSLGVAGASTGELFF
TGTGCCAGCAGCTTGGGGGTAGCGGGAGCGAGCACCGGGGAGCTGTTTTTT
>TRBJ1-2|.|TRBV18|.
CASSPKWTEGRDYGYTF
TGTGCCAGCTCACCAAAATGGACAGAAGGCCGCGACTATGGCTACACCTTC
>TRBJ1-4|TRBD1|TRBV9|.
CASSRDREKLFF
TGTGCCAGCAGCCGGGACAGAGAAAAACTGTTTTTT
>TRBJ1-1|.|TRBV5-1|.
CASRAGTANTEAFF
TGCGCCAGCAGGGCCGGGACGGCCAACACTGAAGCTTTCTTT